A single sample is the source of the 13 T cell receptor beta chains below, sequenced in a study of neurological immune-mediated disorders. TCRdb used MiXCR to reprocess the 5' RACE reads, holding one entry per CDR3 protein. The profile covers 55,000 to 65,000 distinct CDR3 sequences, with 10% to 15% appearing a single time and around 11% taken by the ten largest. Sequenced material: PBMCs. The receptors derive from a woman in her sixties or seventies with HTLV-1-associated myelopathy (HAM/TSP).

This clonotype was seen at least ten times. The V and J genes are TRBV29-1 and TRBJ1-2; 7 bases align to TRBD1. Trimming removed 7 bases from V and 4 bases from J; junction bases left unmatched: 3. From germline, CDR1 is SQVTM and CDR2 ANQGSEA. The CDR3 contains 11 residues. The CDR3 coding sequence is TGCAGCGCGGGACAGAGCTATGGCTACACCTTC. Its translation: CSAGQSYGYTF.

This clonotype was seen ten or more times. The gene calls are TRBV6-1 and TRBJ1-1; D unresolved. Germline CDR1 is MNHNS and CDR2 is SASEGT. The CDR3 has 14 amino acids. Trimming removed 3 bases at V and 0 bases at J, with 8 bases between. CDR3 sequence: CASSDFRLNTEAFF. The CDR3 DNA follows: TGTGCCAGCAGTGATTTTAGGTTGAACACTGAAGCTTTCTTT.

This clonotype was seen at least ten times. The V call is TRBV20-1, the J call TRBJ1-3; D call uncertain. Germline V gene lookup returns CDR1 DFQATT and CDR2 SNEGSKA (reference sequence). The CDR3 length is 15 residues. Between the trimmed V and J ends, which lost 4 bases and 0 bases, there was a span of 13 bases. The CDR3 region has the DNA TGCAGTGCTACAGCAAGAGGAAGCTCTGGAAACACCATATATTTT. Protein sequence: CSATARGSSGNTIYF.

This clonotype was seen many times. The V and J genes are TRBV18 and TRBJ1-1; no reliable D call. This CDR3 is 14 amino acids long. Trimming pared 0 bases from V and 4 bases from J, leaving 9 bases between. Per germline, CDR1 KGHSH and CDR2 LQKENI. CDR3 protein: CASSPPRIGTEAFF. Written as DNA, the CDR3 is TGTGCCAGCTCACCACCTCGAATAGGCACTGAAGCTTTCTTT. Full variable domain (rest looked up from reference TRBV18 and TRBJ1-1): NAGVMQNPRHLVRRRGQEARLRCSPMKGHSHVYWYRQLPEEGLKFMVYLQKENIIDESGMPKERFSAEFPKEGPSILRIQQVVRGDSAAYFCASSPPRIGTEAFFGQGTRLTVV.

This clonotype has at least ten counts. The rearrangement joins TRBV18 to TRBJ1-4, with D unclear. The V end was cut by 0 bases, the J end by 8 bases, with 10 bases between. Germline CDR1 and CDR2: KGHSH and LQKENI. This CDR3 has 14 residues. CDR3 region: CASSPPERSEKLFF. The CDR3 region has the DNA TGTGCCAGCTCACCACCGGAGAGGAGCGAAAAACTGTTTTTT.

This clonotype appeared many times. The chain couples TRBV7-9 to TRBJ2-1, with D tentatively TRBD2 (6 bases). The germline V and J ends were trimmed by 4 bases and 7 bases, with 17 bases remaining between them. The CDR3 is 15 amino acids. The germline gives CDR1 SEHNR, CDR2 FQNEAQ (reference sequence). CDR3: CASSWDLVGWNEQFF. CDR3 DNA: TGTGCCAGCAGCTGGGACTTAGTAGGGTGGAATGAGCAGTTCTTC.

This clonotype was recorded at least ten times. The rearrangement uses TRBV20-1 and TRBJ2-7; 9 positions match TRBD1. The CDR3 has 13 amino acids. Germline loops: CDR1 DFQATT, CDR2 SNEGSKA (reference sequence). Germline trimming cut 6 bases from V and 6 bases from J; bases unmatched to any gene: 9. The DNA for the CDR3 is TGCAGTGCCGCGACGGACAGGGGCGGCGAGCAGTACTTC. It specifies CSAATDRGGEQYF.

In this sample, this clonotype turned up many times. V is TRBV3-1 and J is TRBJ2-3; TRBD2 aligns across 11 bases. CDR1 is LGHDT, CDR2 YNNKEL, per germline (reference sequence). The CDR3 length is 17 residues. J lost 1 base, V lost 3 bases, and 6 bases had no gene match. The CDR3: CASSQRWTSGRTDTQYF. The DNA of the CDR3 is TGTGCCAGCAGCCAGAGATGGACTAGCGGGCGCACAGATACGCAGTATTTT.

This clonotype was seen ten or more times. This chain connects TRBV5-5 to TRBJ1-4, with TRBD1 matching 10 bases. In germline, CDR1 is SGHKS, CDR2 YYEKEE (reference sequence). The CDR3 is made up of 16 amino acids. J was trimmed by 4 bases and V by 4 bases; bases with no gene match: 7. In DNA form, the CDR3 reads TGTGCCAGCAGCCTGACAGGGGGCATGTTTAATGAAAAACTGTTTTTT. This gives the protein CASSLTGGMFNEKLFF.

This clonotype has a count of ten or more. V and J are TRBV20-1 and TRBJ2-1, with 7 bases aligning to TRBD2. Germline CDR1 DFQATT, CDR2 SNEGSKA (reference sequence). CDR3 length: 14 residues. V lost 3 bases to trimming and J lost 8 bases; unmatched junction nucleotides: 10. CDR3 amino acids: CSASEAGAKDEQFF. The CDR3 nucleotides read TGCAGTGCTAGTGAGGCGGGAGCAAAAGATGAGCAGTTCTTC.

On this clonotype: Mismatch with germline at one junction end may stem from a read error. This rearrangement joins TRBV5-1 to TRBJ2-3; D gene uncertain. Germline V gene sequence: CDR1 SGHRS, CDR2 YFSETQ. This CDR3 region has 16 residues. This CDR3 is CDSSLEPTTGTDTQYF. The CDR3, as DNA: TGCGACAGCAGCTTGGAACCAACGACCGGCACAGATACGCAGTATTTT. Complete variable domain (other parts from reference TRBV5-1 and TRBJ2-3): KAGVTQTPRYLIKTRGQQVTLSCSPISGHRSVSWYQQTPGQGLQFLFEYFSETQRNKGNFPGRFSGRQFSNSRSEMNVSTLELGDSALYLCDSSLEPTTGTDTQYFGPGTRLTVL.

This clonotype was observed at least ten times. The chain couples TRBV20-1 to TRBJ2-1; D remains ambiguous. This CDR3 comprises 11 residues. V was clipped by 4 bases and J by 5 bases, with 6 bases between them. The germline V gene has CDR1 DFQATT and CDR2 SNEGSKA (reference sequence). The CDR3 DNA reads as TGCAGTGCTACCGCAAACAATGAGCAGTTCTTC. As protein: CSATANNEQFF.

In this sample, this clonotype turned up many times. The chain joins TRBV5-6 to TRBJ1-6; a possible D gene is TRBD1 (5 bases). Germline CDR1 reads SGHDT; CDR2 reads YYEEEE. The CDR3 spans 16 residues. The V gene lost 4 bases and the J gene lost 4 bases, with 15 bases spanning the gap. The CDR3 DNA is TGTGCCAGCAGCGCCGGGACGGGACTTTATAATTCACCCCTCCACTTT. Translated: CASSAGTGLYNSPLHF.